This T cell receptor (beta chain) emerged from a study of blood T cell repertoires in COVID-19. The CDR3 runs 17 residues. Trimming took 6 bases from V and 5 from J; bases not matched to a gene: 11. Per the germline V gene, CDR1 is SEHNR and CDR2 is FQNEAQ (reference sequence). Authors' methods: Cell counts per sample came from amplifying reference gene primers. Assay: immunoSEQ multiplex PCR; the TCRdb copy retains only in-frame clones and omits some. V and J calls and clone size come straight from that table; D and trimming were deduced from the DNA. The sample holds about 99,000 clones, approximately 85% seen once.

Material: peripheral blood. This TCR was sampled from a man between 60 and 75 years old with acute or convalescent COVID-19. The J gene is TRBJ2-5, the V gene TRBV7-9; 14 nucleotides align to TRBD2. The CDR3 sequence: CASSFRGLAGGGETQYF. The CDR3 DNA reads as TGTGCCAGCAGTTTCCGTGGACTAGCGGGAGGTGGGGAGACCCAGTACTTC.